Below, 21 T cell receptor beta chains from the same sample are listed, as sequenced in a study of blood T cell repertoires in COVID-19. The protocol was immunoSEQ multiplex PCR, while the TCRdb copy is restricted to in-frame clones and leaves out a portion. The sample includes 80,000 to 90,000 clones, more than 75% of them seen just once. Specimen: peripheral blood. The receptors were gathered from a woman in her seventies with acute or convalescent COVID-19.

The J gene is TRBJ1-1, the V gene TRBV5-4; D is undetermined. This CDR3 is 13 amino acids long. Germline V lookup: CDR1 SGHNT, CDR2 YYREEE (reference sequence). V dropped 4 bases and J dropped 0 bases, with 7 bases sitting between them. DNA of the CDR3: TGTGCCAGCAGCCTCAGTATGAACACTGAAGCTTTCTTT. It is translated as CASSLSMNTEAFF.

CDR3 nucleotides: TGTGCCAGCCACGGGTCGGCGAAGACCCAGTACTTC. It is translated as CASHGSAKTQYF. The gene calls are TRBV28 and TRBJ2-5; no firm D call. CDR1 MDHEN and CDR2 SYDVKM come from the germline V gene. The CDR3 covers 12 residues. Deletions cut 8 bases from V and 6 bases from J, with 13 bases between.

The count of this clone is one. J is TRBJ2-3 and V is TRBV4-1; 8 bases align to TRBD1. Germline V gene sequence: CDR1 MGHRA, CDR2 YSYEKL. V was pared by 4 bases and J by 11 bases, with 2 bases of the junction left unmatched. The CDR3 runs to 11 residues. The CDR3 here is CASSPGTGQYF. The CDR3, as DNA: TGCGCCAGCAGCCCCGGGACAGGGCAGTATTTT.

V and J are TRBV19 and TRBJ1-6; TRBD1 might be the D (6 bases). CDR1 is LNHDA and CDR2 is SQIVND in the germline V gene (reference sequence). Trimming removed 5 bases at V and 8 bases at J, with 10 bases between. CDR3 size: 13 residues. CDR3 sequence reads: CASSQGSDSPLHF. In DNA, the CDR3 is TGTGCCAGTAGTCAGGGGTCGGATTCACCCCTCCACTTT.

The chain combines TRBV28 with TRBJ1-2; 7 bases fit TRBD1. Germline V lookup: CDR1 MDHEN, CDR2 SYDVKM. This CDR3 region has 14 residues. J gave up 7 bases and V 5 bases, and 10 bases lay outside the gene matches. The CDR3, as DNA: TGTGCCAGCAGTCTCACCCAGGGGGATGGTGGCTACACCTTC. It translates to CASSLTQGDGGYTF.

This clone was seen just once. V usage is TRBV3-1 (or the pseudogene TRBV3-2) and J usage is TRBJ2-5; D is uncertain. CDR1 and CDR2 (germline): LGHDT, YNNKEL (reference sequence). The CDR3 runs 16 residues. V lost 1 base and J 5 bases, leaving 17 bases between the germline ends. The CDR3 region has the DNA TGTGCCAGCAGCCAAGGGATAGGCCTATTCGGGGAGACCCAGTACTTC. Amino acid sequence: CASSQGIGLFGETQYF.

This chain uses TRBV6-4 with TRBJ2-6; a weak D match, TRBD1 (6 bases). There are 15 residues in the CDR3. V was clipped by 0 bases and J by 8 bases, with 11 bases between them. Per germline, CDR1 MRHNA and CDR2 SNTAGT. CDR3 nucleotides: TGTGCCAGCAGTGACTCGTTCAGGGGTCCCAACGTCCTGACTTTC. Translated: CASSDSFRGPNVLTF.

The chain combines TRBV30 with TRBJ1-5; maybe TRBD1 (6 bases). The V and J ends lost 3 bases and 2 bases respectively, with 11 bases between them. This CDR3 comprises 14 residues. In germline, CDR1 is GTSNPN, CDR2 SVGIG (reference sequence). The CDR3, as DNA: TGTGCCTGGAGGGGAGGGGGTGGCAATCAGCCCCAGCATTTT. Translation: CAWRGGGGNQPQHF.

The chain recombines TRBV2 with TRBJ2-1; 15 nucleotides line up with TRBD2. From germline, CDR1 is SNHLY and CDR2 FYNNEI. Trimming cost V 5 bases and J 0 bases; bases outside gene matches: 5. The CDR3 loop spans 18 amino acids. This chain's CDR3 is CASSTGTSGRSSYNEQFF. CDR3 sequence (DNA): TGTGCCAGCAGTACCGGGACTAGCGGGAGGAGCTCCTACAATGAGCAGTTCTTC.

The V and J genes are TRBV7-6 and TRBJ2-1, with D perhaps TRBD2 (6 bases). V lost 5 bases to trimming and J lost 2 bases, with 16 bases between them. Looked up from germline, CDR1 is SGHVS and CDR2 is FNYEAQ. CDR3 length: 16 amino acids. Written as DNA, the CDR3 is TGTGCCAGCAGCCCGGGAGACGGAGCCACCTACAATGAGCAGTTCTTC. Amino acid sequence: CASSPGDGATYNEQFF.

V usage is TRBV19 and J usage is TRBJ1-5, with a tentative D call TRBD1 (6 bases). CDR3 length: 15 amino acids. Germline CDR1 is LNHDA and CDR2 is SQIVND (reference sequence). With 5 bases removed from V and 1 base from J, the gap between germline ends came to 12 bases. The DNA for the CDR3 is TGTGCCAGTAGTCGAACAGGGAAGAGCAATCAGCCCCAGCATTTT. It specifies CASSRTGKSNQPQHF.

This rearrangement joins TRBV10-1 to TRBJ2-3, with 15 bases lining up with TRBD2. The CDR3 spans 17 residues. CDR1 is WNHNN, CDR2 SYGVQD, per germline (reference sequence). V was clipped by 4 bases and J by 5 bases; unmatched bases: 7. CDR3 sequence (DNA): TGCGCCAGCAGTGCCCCGGGACTAGCGGGAGGTGGAGATACGCAGTATTTT. Its translation is CASSAPGLAGGGDTQYF.

This clone was seen a single time. The chain combines TRBV3-1 (or the pseudogene TRBV3-2) with TRBJ2-7, with D perhaps matching TRBD1 (5 bases). This CDR3 spans 13 amino acids. Germline assignment: CDR1 LGHDT and CDR2 YNNKEL (reference sequence). V lost 0 bases and J 7 bases, leaving 10 bases between the germline ends. CDR3 residues: CASSQEQEDEQYV. The CDR3 DNA follows: TGTGCCAGCAGCCAAGAACAGGAAGATGAGCAGTACGTC.

The chain is built from TRBV5-6 and TRBJ2-7, with D possibly TRBD1 on 6 matching bases. Germline V gives CDR1 SGHDT, CDR2 YYEEEE. This CDR3 is built from 18 residues. Deletions cut 0 bases from V and 4 bases from J, with 23 bases between. CDR3 in amino acids: CASSLVGRQVDQGYEQYV. The CDR3 DNA follows: TGTGCCAGCAGCTTGGTGGGGCGACAGGTAGATCAGGGGTACGAGCAGTACGTC.

This rearrangement joins TRBV10-3 to TRBJ1-6; 9 bases match TRBD1. Losses at the gene ends were 5 bases for V and 8 bases for J; bases not matched to a gene: 7. CDR3 length: 15 amino acids. CDR1 ENHRY and CDR2 SYGVKD come from the germline V gene. CDR3 bases: TGTGCCATCAGTCTCCGGGACAGGGCGGATTCACCCCTCCACTTT. Protein: CAISLRDRADSPLHF.

The rearrangement links TRBV11-2 to TRBJ2-5, with TRBD2 as a possible D gene (5 bases). Trimming took off 6 bases at V and 5 bases at J, with 7 bases between the two ends. Germline V lookup: CDR1 SGHAT, CDR2 FQNNGV. CDR3 length: 11 residues. CDR3 DNA sequence: TGTGCCAGCAGATCGGGGGAGACCCAGTACTTC. Encoded protein: CASRSGETQYF. Based on the CDR3 plus reference TRBV11-2 and TRBJ2-5, the full variable domain is EAGVAQSPRYKIIEKRQSVAFWCNPISGHATLYWYQQILGQGPKLLIQFQNNGVVDDSQLPKDRFSAERLKGVDSTLKIQPAKLEDSAVYLCASRSGETQYFGPGTRLLVL.

The rearrangement uses TRBV19 and TRBJ1-2; 8 nucleotides agree with TRBD1. V shed 5 bases and J 2 bases; nucleotides not matched to a gene: 7. This CDR3 contains 15 residues. Germline V CDR1 and CDR2: LNHDA, SQIVND (reference sequence). The CDR3: CASSRSGQANYGYTF. The CDR3 bases are TGTGCCAGTAGTCGCTCGGGACAGGCAAACTATGGCTACACCTTC.

The chain is built from TRBV30 and TRBJ1-2; possibly TRBD1 for D (6 bases). There are 12 residues in the CDR3. V was trimmed by 6 bases and J by 4 bases, leaving 12 bases between them. Germline V gene sequence: CDR1 GTSNPN, CDR2 SVGIG (reference sequence). For the CDR3, the DNA is TGTGCCTGCCAGGGGAATGTCTATGGCTACACCTTC. Residues: CACQGNVYGYTF.

This chain links TRBV6-2 or TRBV6-3 with TRBJ2-1, with 7 positions matching TRBD1. Germline V gene sequence: CDR1 MNHEY, CDR2 SVGEGT. Germline trimming cut 5 bases from V and 3 bases from J; bases unmatched to any gene: 16. The CDR3 consists of 18 residues. The CDR3 DNA reads TGTGCCAGCAGTAGACTTCCCGGGACAGACTCTTTCTACAATGAGCAGTTCTTC. Translated, it gives CASSRLPGTDSFYNEQFF.

V usage is TRBV15 and J usage is TRBJ2-7; TRBD1 agrees at 11 bases. The CDR3 consists of 14 residues. Trimming cost V 3 bases and J 2 bases; bases outside gene matches: 0. CDR1 and CDR2 (germline): LNHNV, YYDKDF (reference sequence). The CDR3 nucleotides are TGTGCCACCAGCAGGGACAGGGGGCCCTACGAGCAGTACGTC. As protein: CATSRDRGPYEQYV.

This sequence joins TRBV7-2 and TRBJ2-5; TRBD2 agrees at 12 bases. The germline V gene encodes CDR1 SGHTA and CDR2 FQGNSA. Germline trimming cut 5 bases from V and 4 bases from J; bases unmatched to any gene: 2. CDR3 size: 14 residues. The CDR3 spells CASSLGLAGETQYF. Written as DNA, the CDR3 is TGTGCCAGCAGCCTGGGACTAGCGGGAGAGACCCAGTACTTC. The variable domain in full, completed from reference TRBV7-2 and TRBJ2-5, reads GAGVSQSPSNKVTEKGKDVELRCDPISGHTALYWYRQSLGQGLEFLIYFQGNSAPDKSGLPSDRFSAERTGGSVSTLTIQRTQQEDSAVYLCASSLGLAGETQYFGPGTRLLVL.